A single sample is the source of the 21 T cell receptor beta chains below, sequenced in a study of T cell repertoires in cytomegalovirus infection. These receptors' targets are unknown. TCRdb called the reads again in MiXCR, with one record for every CDR3 protein. The table includes approximately 600,000 distinct CDR3 sequences, roughly 42% detected once. Sequencing was performed on cultured PBMCs, taken from culture after CMV antigen stimulation. These receptor sequences come from a human donor in good health (CMV status not recorded). Some clones in this sample may be carry-over from other donors' samples.

This sequence joins TRBV5-1 and TRBJ2-1; D is ambiguous. CDR1 is SGHRS, CDR2 YFSETQ, per germline. V was shortened by 3 bases and J by 7 bases, with 5 bases between the two germline ends. This CDR3 comprises 11 residues. CDR3 sequence: CASSYTNEQFF. CDR3 DNA sequence: TGCGCCAGCAGCTACACGAATGAGCAGTTCTTC.

This clonotype was seen a single time. The chain is built from TRBV23-1 and TRBJ2-2; 8 nucleotides align to TRBD1. TRBV23-1 belongs to the ORF category, with a function that is uncertain. Trimming took 9 bases from V and 1 from J; bases not matched to a gene: 4. The CDR3 covers 14 residues. CDR3 bases: TGCGCCAGAACCGGGACAGGGAACACCGGGGAGCTGTTTTTT. It is translated as CARTGTGNTGELFF.

V gene TRBV4-3 combines with J gene TRBJ2-7, with D hard to call. The CDR3 totals 15 residues. Trimming left V 0 bases short and J 5 bases short, with 14 bases between. Per the germline V gene, CDR1 is LGHNA and CDR2 is YSLEER. The CDR3 DNA sequence: TGCGCCAGCAGCCAAGAGGGGAAGAGAACGGACGAGCAGTACTTC. Amino acids: CASSQEGKRTDEQYF.

V and J are TRBV6-1 and TRBJ1-3; D unclear. The CDR3 runs to 14 residues. With 4 bases removed from V and 3 bases from J, the gap between germline ends came to 10 bases. Germline V gene lookup returns CDR1 MNHNS and CDR2 SASEGT. DNA for the CDR3: TGTGCCAGCAGTGTGGAGTCGTTTGGAAACACCATATATTTT. Its protein product is CASSVESFGNTIYF.

J is TRBJ1-6 and V is TRBV7-6, with unresolved D. The CDR3 contains 16 residues. V was pared by 2 bases and J by 10 bases, with 18 bases between. Per the germline V gene, CDR1 is SGHVS and CDR2 is FNYEAQ. For the CDR3, the DNA is TGTGCCAGCAGCTTAAAAGCCTCGGAGGCAGGATCACCCCTCCACTTT. As protein: CASSLKASEAGSPLHF.

The chain combines TRBV7-6 with TRBJ2-1; 10 bases map to TRBD2. After removal of 2 bases from V and 6 bases from J, the junction contained 4 bases not matched to a gene. Germline CDR1 is SGHVS and CDR2 is FNYEAQ. The CDR3 loop spans 15 amino acids. For the CDR3, the DNA is TGTGCCAGCAGCTTAAGCGGGGGGGACGTCAATGAGCAGTTCTTC. This gives the protein CASSLSGGDVNEQFF.

This sequence joins TRBV28 and TRBJ2-5; TRBD2 might be the D (5 bases). Germline V CDR1 and CDR2: MDHEN, SYDVKM. Trimming pared 3 bases from V and 5 bases from J, leaving 13 bases between. CDR3 size: 14 residues. DNA of the CDR3: TGTGCCAGCAGTTTCAGGAGGAGCGAGGAGACCCAGTACTTC. Amino acids: CASSFRRSEETQYF.

This clonotype was counted between two and nine times. The chain couples TRBV7-2 to TRBJ2-7, with D possibly being TRBD1 (5 bases). V was shortened by 6 bases and J by 2 bases, with 11 bases between the two germline ends. The V gene's germline CDR1 is SGHTA and CDR2 FQGNSA. The CDR3 has 13 residues. CDR3 in amino acids: CASRAGQAYEQYF. CDR3 DNA: TGTGCCAGCAGAGCAGGACAAGCCTACGAGCAGTACTTC.

The chain combines TRBV7-2 with TRBJ1-4; tentative D call: TRBD1 (6 bases). The germline CDR1 and CDR2 sequences are SGHTA and FQGNSA. V lost 5 bases, J lost 8 bases, and 18 bases lay in between. The CDR3 covers 15 residues. As DNA, the CDR3 is TGTGCCAGCAGCGGAAAGGGGGGTTTTCGGGAAAAACTGTTTTTT. Its translation is CASSGKGGFREKLFF.

This clonotype has just a few counts. This chain connects TRBV12-3 or TRBV12-4 to TRBJ1-1; possible D gene TRBD1, 6 bases. V dropped 8 bases and J dropped 6 bases, with 10 bases sitting between them. There are 11 residues in the CDR3. The CDR3 sequence is CASGGLAEAFF. CDR3 DNA: TGTGCCAGCGGGGGCTTGGCTGAAGCTTTCTTT.

This chain uses TRBV7-9 with TRBJ2-3, with D tentatively TRBD1 (6 bases). The CDR3 extends over 15 amino acids. Per germline, CDR1 SEHNR and CDR2 FQNEAQ (reference sequence). The germline V and J ends were trimmed by 5 bases and 4 bases, with 16 bases remaining between them. The CDR3 DNA sequence: TGTGCCAGCAGCCGATACCGGACAGCTTCAGATACGCAGTATTTT. This translates into CASSRYRTASDTQYF.

Here the CDR3 reads CSGTGSTDTQYF. The DNA for the CDR3 is TGCAGCGGGACAGGGAGCACAGATACGCAGTATTTT. The V call is TRBV29-1, the J call TRBJ2-3; the match to TRBD1 covers 8 bases. Trimming at V came to 7 bases and at J to 0 bases, leaving 0 bases not matched to a gene. This CDR3 spans 12 amino acids. Per the germline V gene, CDR1 is SQVTM and CDR2 is ANQGSEA.

The J gene is TRBJ2-7, the V gene TRBV4-1, with 7 bases lining up with TRBD1. Germline assignment: CDR1 MGHRA and CDR2 YSYEKL. With V trimmed by 5 bases and J by 3 bases, 16 bases remained unmatched. The CDR3 is 17 amino acids. CDR3 in amino acids: CASSARFEVDRDYEQYF. CDR3 DNA: TGCGCCAGCAGCGCCCGCTTTGAGGTTGACAGGGACTACGAGCAGTACTTC.

This sequence joins TRBV7-9 and TRBJ2-7; D is unresolved. V dropped 6 bases and J dropped 4 bases, with 13 bases sitting between them. Germline V gene lookup returns CDR1 SEHNR and CDR2 FQNEAQ (reference sequence). The CDR3 is 13 amino acids. DNA for the CDR3: TGTGCCAGCAGTTGGTCGACTGGGTACGAGCAGTACTTC. The encoded protein is CASSWSTGYEQYF. Combining the CDR3 with reference TRBV7-9 and TRBJ2-7 gives the whole variable domain DTGVSQNPRHKITKRGQNVTFRCDPISEHNRLYWYRQTLGQGPEFLTYFQNEAQLEKSRLLSDRFSAERPKGSFSTLEIQRTEQGDSAMYLCASSWSTGYEQYFGPGTRLTVT.

This chain connects TRBV5-6 to TRBJ2-1, with D unresolved. There are 15 residues in the CDR3. Between the trimmed V and J ends, which lost 1 base and 5 bases, there was a span of 13 bases. Germline lookup yields CDR1 SGHDT and CDR2 YYEEEE. CDR3 loop: CASSLSLRSDNEQFF. CDR3 nucleotides: TGTGCCAGCAGCTTGTCACTCCGCAGTGACAATGAGCAGTTCTTC.

The chain uses TRBV19 and TRBJ2-1; a possible D gene is TRBD2 (6 bases). Germline V gene sequence: CDR1 LNHDA, CDR2 SQIVND (reference sequence). The CDR3 is made up of 17 amino acids. V lost 1 base to trimming and J lost 4 bases, with 17 bases between them. CDR3 coding DNA: TGTGCCAGTAGTATAGCTGCGGGGCGTTTCGCATACAATGAGCAGTTCTTC. Its translation: CASSIAAGRFAYNEQFF.

This clonotype was counted between two and nine times. V gene TRBV12-3 or TRBV12-4 combines with J gene TRBJ2-5, with TRBD2 matching 9 bases. V dropped 8 bases and J dropped 8; count of bases not matched to a gene: 9. The CDR3 is 13 residues long. CDR3 protein: CASAGGTPDTQYF. CDR3 nucleotides: TGTGCCAGCGCGGGGGGGACCCCCGATACCCAGTACTTC.

This clonotype has at least ten counts. The rearrangement links TRBV7-2 to TRBJ1-2; 7 positions match TRBD1. There are 13 residues in the CDR3. Germline V lookup: CDR1 SGHTA, CDR2 FQGNSA. The trim removed 5 bases at V and 9 bases at J, leaving 9 bases unmatched. The CDR3 region is CASSNEQGTRYTF. The CDR3 DNA is TGTGCCAGCAGCAATGAACAGGGGACACGCTACACCTTC.

The chain joins TRBV28 to TRBJ2-2; D perhaps matches TRBD2 (6 bases). Germline CDR1 MDHEN, CDR2 SYDVKM. The CDR3 has 15 amino acids. V dropped 4 bases and J dropped 3 bases, with 12 bases sitting between them. CDR3 sequence reads: CASSSSGLHTGELFF. DNA of the CDR3: TGTGCCAGCAGTTCGTCGGGACTCCACACCGGGGAGCTGTTTTTT.

This chain joins TRBV19 and TRBJ2-4; D is uncertain. Trimming removed 11 bases from V and 1 base from J, with 12 bases in between. This CDR3 spans 13 amino acids. The germline V gene has CDR1 LNHDA and CDR2 SQIVND (reference sequence). The chain's CDR3 is CAPARWAKNIQYF. CDR3 DNA: TGTGCCCCCGCTCGCTGGGCCAAAAACATTCAGTACTTC.

This clonotype was observed once. The V gene is TRBV6-5, the J gene TRBJ2-1; D gene uncertain. The V gene's germline CDR1 is MNHEY and CDR2 SVGAGI. This CDR3 has 13 amino acids. V was cut by 0 bases and J by 9 bases, with 9 bases left in between. The CDR3: CASSYSGNSEQFF. The DNA of the CDR3 is TGTGCCAGCAGTTACTCTGGGAACAGTGAGCAGTTCTTC.